These T cell receptor beta chains were read from a single sample in a study of cytomegalovirus exposure and HLA in healthy donors. The repertoire was sequenced with immunoSEQ multiplex PCR; TCRdb's copy has only in-frame clones and lacks some. The sample includes approximately 140,000 clones, around 78% of them seen just once. The material sequenced was PBMCs. These receptors were obtained from a woman between 45 and 60 years old in good health and CMV-seronegative. The CDR3 runs from the conserved cysteine through the conserved F or W. The D gene is left open where the match is weak. Clone sizes are given selectively: once, few, many, or a class where the clone is expanded.

CASSFPGKDEQYF,TGTGCCAGCAGCTTCCCAGGGAAGGACGAGCAGTACTTC,.,TRBJ2-7,.,TRBV5-4
CAWWGGNYGYTF,TGTGCCTGGTGGGGGGGTAACTATGGCTACACCTTC,.,TRBJ1-2,.,TRBV30
CASSSPGRGNTEAFF,TGTGCCAGTAGTAGCCCAGGGCGGGGGAACACTGAAGCTTTCTTT,.,TRBJ1-1,.,TRBV19
CASTPGQGRSNQPQHF,TGTGCCAGTACCCCGGGACAGGGCCGTTCCAATCAGCCCCAGCATTTT,.,TRBJ1-5,TRBD1,TRBV19
CASTATGAGTEAFF,TGCGCCAGCACCGCGACAGGGGCGGGCACTGAAGCTTTCTTT,.,TRBJ1-1,TRBD1,TRBV5-1
CASSLTGQPQHF,TGTGCCAGCAGCCTAACAGGGCAGCCCCAGCATTTT,.,TRBJ1-5,.,TRBV27
CASSGMRSGSTDTQYF,TGTGCCAGCAGTGGAATGCGAAGCGGAAGCACAGATACGCAGTATTTT,.,TRBJ2-3,.,TRBV6-1
CASSVGRVGEKLFF,TGTGCCAGCAGCGTAGGCAGGGTCGGAGAAAAACTGTTTTTT,.,TRBJ1-4,.,TRBV9
CASSQGQYSSGANVLTF,TGCGCCAGCAGCCAAGGGCAGTACAGCTCTGGGGCCAACGTCCTGACTTTC,.,TRBJ2-6,.,TRBV4-3
CASSPSRGPYEQYF,TGTGCCAGCAGCCCAAGCAGGGGGCCCTACGAGCAGTACTTC,.,TRBJ2-7,TRBD1,TRBV27
CASSLDASSEQFF,TGCGCCAGCAGCTTGGATGCTAGTAGTGAGCAGTTCTTC,.,TRBJ2-1,.,TRBV5-1
CATRPGERSYEQYF,TGTGCCACCCGACCGGGAGAGCGGTCCTACGAGCAGTACTTC,.,TRBJ2-7,.,TRBV27
CASRKEAGGWGSEAFF,TGTGCCAGTCGCAAGGAGGCCGGGGGTTGGGGCTCTGAAGCTTTCTTT,.,TRBJ1-1,.,TRBV19
CASSVLAGEAPGQETQYF,TGTGCCAGCAGCGTACTAGCGGGAGAGGCCCCCGGACAAGAGACCCAGTACTTC,.,TRBJ2-5,TRBD2,TRBV9
CASSVLSGQGLPGELFF,TGTGCCAGCAGCGTACTTTCGGGACAGGGATTACCGGGGGAGCTGTTTTTT,once,TRBJ2-2,TRBD1,TRBV9
CSVPRGRDTGELFF,TGCAGCGTTCCCCGGGGGAGGGATACCGGGGAGCTGTTTTTT,few,TRBJ2-2,TRBD2,TRBV29-1
CASSLTSQGADYTF,TGTGCCAGCAGCTTAACGAGCCAGGGGGCCGACTACACCTTC,.,TRBJ1-2,TRBD1,TRBV7-9
CASSSPGQGFSGANVLTF,TGTGCCAGCAGCTCTCCGGGACAGGGGTTCTCTGGGGCCAACGTCCTGACTTTC,.,TRBJ2-6,TRBD1,TRBV5-4
CASSQDYPGLNTEAFF,TGCGCCAGCAGCCAAGATTATCCAGGGCTAAACACTGAAGCTTTCTTT,.,TRBJ1-1,.,TRBV4-3
CASSSHRGLQETQYF,TGTGCCAGCAGTAGCCACAGGGGGCTGCAAGAGACCCAGTACTTC,few,TRBJ2-5,TRBD1,TRBV25-1
CASSSGRGGEKLFF,TGTGCCAGCAGCTCGGGACGGGGAGGCGAAAAACTGTTTTTT,.,TRBJ1-4,.,TRBV7-3
CAWSVGPAGGQPQHF,TGTGCCTGGAGTGTAGGGCCAGCAGGGGGCCAGCCCCAGCATTTT,.,TRBJ1-5,TRBD1,TRBV30
CSVENRDRSYEQYF,TGCAGCGTTGAAAACCGGGACAGATCCTACGAGCAGTACTTC,.,TRBJ2-7,TRBD1,TRBV29-1
CASSLGVNTGELFF,TGTGCCAGCAGCTTAGGAGTCAACACCGGGGAGCTGTTTTTT,.,TRBJ2-2,.,TRBV7-8
CASSLNRGTGNTIYF,TGTGCCAGCAGCTTGAACAGGGGAACTGGAAACACCATATATTTT,.,TRBJ1-3,TRBD1,TRBV5-4
CASTPGGGDEKLFF,TGTGCCAGCACCCCGGGGGGGGGAGATGAAAAACTGTTTTTT,.,TRBJ1-4,.,TRBV7-9
CASSQGPSGWGTGELFF,TGTGCCAGCAGCCAAGGTCCTAGCGGGTGGGGAACCGGGGAGCTGTTTTTT,.,TRBJ2-2,TRBD2,TRBV4-2
CASSLNRGQNTGELFF,TGTGCCAGCAGCCTAAACAGGGGGCAGAACACCGGGGAGCTGTTTTTT,.,TRBJ2-2,TRBD1,TRBV5-6
CASSFLSGRRKNEQFF,TGTGCCAGCAGTTTTCTTAGCGGGAGACGAAAGAATGAGCAGTTCTTC,.,TRBJ2-1,TRBD2,TRBV27
CASSGARDRGLRSTDTQYF,TGTGCCAGCAGCGGTGCCCGGGACAGGGGGCTGAGGAGCACAGATACGCAGTATTTT,.,TRBJ2-3,TRBD1,TRBV11-2
CASSVAAGVLSNTEAFF,TGTGCCAGCAGCGTAGCTGCGGGTGTTTTGTCTAACACTGAAGCTTTCTTT,once,TRBJ1-1,.,TRBV9
CASSQERPGGNTEAFF,TGTGCCAGCAGCCAAGAAAGGCCCGGGGGGAACACTGAAGCTTTCTTT,.,TRBJ1-1,.,TRBV4-2
CSVAGQNTEAFF,TGCAGCGTAGCGGGACAGAACACTGAAGCTTTCTTT,.,TRBJ1-1,.,TRBV29-1
CASSLGTGYNEQFF,TGTGCCAGCAGCTTGGGGACAGGATACAATGAGCAGTTCTTC,.,TRBJ2-1,TRBD1,TRBV5-8
CASSESGRPNEKLFF,TGTGCCAGCAGTGAATCCGGGAGGCCTAATGAAAAACTGTTTTTT,.,TRBJ1-4,.,TRBV25-1
CASSLRTDSYEQYF,TGTGCCAGCAGCTTACGGACAGACTCCTACGAGCAGTACTTC,.,TRBJ2-7,.,TRBV7-2
CASSIDGGLETGELFF,TGTGCCAGTAGTATAGATGGGGGACTAGAGACCGGGGAGCTGTTTTTT,.,TRBJ2-2,TRBD2,TRBV19
CASSRNGRQGETQYF,TGTGCCAGCAGCCGGAATGGACGACAGGGAGAGACCCAGTACTTC,.,TRBJ2-5,TRBD1,TRBV7-2
CASSSDRSQGARDTQYF,TGTGCCAGCAGTTCCGATAGGTCACAGGGGGCCCGAGATACGCAGTATTTT,.,TRBJ2-3,TRBD1,TRBV27
CAWSVQGSYEQYF,TGTGCCTGGAGTGTACAGGGTTCCTACGAGCAGTACTTC,once,TRBJ2-7,.,TRBV30
CASSVGGSGYTF,TGTGCCAGCAGCGTAGGAGGGTCCGGCTACACCTTC,.,TRBJ1-2,.,TRBV9
CASRAGTGTGNTIYF,TGTGCCAGCAGGGCAGGGACAGGGACTGGAAACACCATATATTTT,.,TRBJ1-3,TRBD1,TRBV7-8
CASSPQGASNQPQHF,TGTGCCAGCAGTCCACAGGGGGCTAGCAATCAGCCCCAGCATTTT,.,TRBJ1-5,TRBD1,TRBV28
CASSQDLGLASEQYF,TGCGCCAGCAGCCAAGATCTGGGACTAGCAAGCGAGCAGTACTTC,.,TRBJ2-7,TRBD2,TRBV4-3
CASSTRTGGNQPQHF,TGTGCCAGCAGCACCCGGACAGGGGGAAATCAGCCCCAGCATTTT,.,TRBJ1-5,.,TRBV21-1